This T cell receptor (beta chain) was found in a study of T cell repertoires in cytomegalovirus infection. Across the whole study: TCR beta signatures that were public indicated CMV infection and matching HLA type. Study-wide points: Dominating the ex vivo response were HLA-C-restricted CMV-specific TCR beta clonotypes. Carriage of CMV together with the relevant HLA was identifiable through cumulative public TCR beta family frequency.

TCRdb ran MiXCR on the reads and lists one entry per CDR3 protein. The data contain 510,000 or so distinct CDR3 sequences, approximately 25% of them singletons. The CDR3 consists of 16 residues. Germline V gives CDR1 SGHTA, CDR2 FQGNSA. V was clipped by 5 bases and J by 7 bases; unmatched bases: 9. There are many counts of this clonotype. The antigen remains unidentified. V is TRBV7-2 and J is TRBJ2-1, with TRBD2 matching over 12 bases. The sample comprised PBMCs. This clonotype was sampled from a human donor in good health (CMV status not recorded). Some clones in this sample may be carry-over from other donors' samples. The chain's CDR3 is CASSARLAGAGNEQFF. CDR3 DNA: TGTGCCAGCAGCGCCCGACTAGCGGGAGCGGGGAATGAGCAGTTCTTC.